A single sample gave rise to the 11 T cell receptor beta chains below, sequenced in a study of T cells in women clearing cervical HPV infection. Using immunoSEQ multiplex PCR, the repertoire was profiled, and TCRdb retains in-frame clones only, with some absent. Its clone listing holds tens of thousands of clones. The specimen was blood buffy coat. These receptors originate from a woman between 18 and 69 years old with a cervical HPV16 infection that either progressed to CIN3+ or cleared (not recorded which).

Notes on this clone: The CDR3 end is not reached by the read, which stops 3 residues before it; the germline J gene fills it in. The chain joins TRBV19 to TRBJ1-1; weak D call: TRBD1 (5 bases). There are 15 residues in the CDR3. V lost 6 bases and J 5 bases, leaving 19 bases between the germline ends. CDR1 is LNHDA, CDR2 SQIVND, per germline (reference sequence). CDR3 DNA (partial): TGTGCCAGTAGAGATTCCGGGGGAGCGAAGACTGAA. The encoded protein is CASRDSGGAKTE. The whole CDR3 sequence is CASRDSGGAKTEAFF.

Concerning this clone: Sequencing ends 3 residues short of the CDR3 end; the germline J gene provides the rest. This sequence joins TRBV19 and TRBJ2-1; D unresolved. This CDR3 has 14 residues. Germline CDR1 reads LNHDA; CDR2 reads SQIVND (reference sequence). Trimming cost V 9 bases and J 7 bases, with 19 bases left between them. Partial CDR3 DNA: TGTGCCAGCTCGGTGAGGCCTCAAGGGAATGAG. Residues: CASSVRPQGNE. The full CDR3 protein reads CASSVRPQGNEQFF. Variable domain in full (rest from reference TRBV19 and TRBJ2-1): DGGITQSPKYLFRKEGQNVTLSCEQNLNHDAMYWYRQDPGQGLRLIYYSQIVNDFQKGDIAEGYSVSREKKESFPLTVTSAQKNPTAFYLCASSVRPQGNEQFFGPGTRLTVL.

Of note for this clone: The read stops 3 residues short of the end of the CDR3; the missing end is completed from the germline J gene. This rearrangement joins TRBV5-1 to TRBJ2-2; TRBD2 matches at 8 bases. CDR3 length equals 15 residues. Trimming cost V 0 bases and J 4 bases; bases outside gene matches: 2. CDR1 and CDR2 from the germline V gene are SGHRS and YFSETQ. The CDR3 region is CASSLVAGSTGELFF. Incomplete CDR3 DNA: TGCGCCAGCAGCTTGGTAGCGGGAAGCACCGGGGAG.

Note on this clone: The read falls 3 residues short of the CDR3 end, and the missing part is taken from the germline J gene. This chain connects TRBV7-9 to TRBJ1-5, with D possibly TRBD1 on 6 matching bases. The CDR3 loop spans 15 amino acids. Germline CDR1 reads SEHNR; CDR2 reads FQNEAQ (reference sequence). Trimming removed 5 bases at V and 2 bases at J, with 13 bases between. The covered CDR3 bases are TGTGCCAGCAGCGGTTCAGGGGCTGGCAATCAGCCC. It translates to CASSGSGAGNQP. The full-length CDR3 reads as CASSGSGAGNQPQHF.

Remarks on this clone: From the germline J gene comes the end of the CDR3, since the read stops 3 residues before it. The chain joins TRBV6-2 or TRBV6-3 to TRBJ2-7; 8 bases are a match to TRBD1. The CDR3 is 15 residues long. Losses at the gene ends were 4 bases for V and 0 bases for J; bases not matched to a gene: 5. The V gene's germline CDR1 is MNHEY and CDR2 SVGEGT. The CDR3 protein is CASSFLGQGSYEQYF. The sequenced part of the CDR3 DNA is TGTGCCAGCAGTTTCCTAGGACAGGGCTCCTACGAG.

Notes on this clone: The read terminates 3 residues before the CDR3 end, so the remaining end is supplied by the germline J gene. This rearrangement joins TRBV12-5 to TRBJ2-7; weak D call: TRBD2 (5 bases). CDR3 length: 13 residues. CDR1 is LGHNT and CDR2 is FRNRAP in the germline V gene. V lost 1 base, J lost 3 bases, and 7 bases lay in between. CDR3 bases read: TGTGCTAGTGGTTTGGATACTAGCTACGAG. Protein product: CASGLDTSYE. In full, the CDR3 is CASGLDTSYEQYF. Complete variable domain (other parts from reference TRBV12-5 and TRBJ2-7): DARVTQTPRHKVTEMGQEVTMRCQPILGHNTVFWYRQTMMQGLELLAYFRNRAPLDDSGMPKDRFSAEMPDATLATLKIQPSEPRDSAVYFCASGLDTSYEQYFGPGTRLTVT.

Of note for this clone: The CDR3 is cut off 3 residues early in the read; its end comes from the germline J gene. V usage is TRBV15 and J usage is TRBJ2-3; possible D gene TRBD1, 6 bases. V was cut by 3 bases and J by 1 base, with 14 bases left in between. The CDR3 runs 16 residues. The V gene's germline CDR1 is LNHNV and CDR2 YYDKDF (reference sequence). This CDR3 reads CATSRVQGEGTDTQYF. Partial CDR3 DNA: TGTGCCACCAGCAGGGTACAGGGTGAGGGCACAGATACG.

As to this clone: The CDR3 end is not reached by the read, which stops 3 residues before it; the germline J gene fills it in. This chain uses TRBV30 with TRBJ1-1, with D possibly being TRBD1 (6 bases). The CDR3 is made up of 13 amino acids. V was shortened by 3 bases and J by 1 base, with 9 bases between the two germline ends. CDR1 and CDR2 from the germline V gene are GTSNPN and SVGIG (reference sequence). Partial CDR3 DNA: TGTGCCTGGAGCAAGACAGGGAACACTGAA. Residues: CAWSKTGNTE. The whole CDR3 sequence is CAWSKTGNTEAFF.

Comment on this clone: Coverage ceases 3 residues before the CDR3 finishes, and the germline J gene fills in the end. The V call is TRBV5-1, the J call TRBJ1-6; a possible D gene is TRBD1 (6 bases). In germline, CDR1 is SGHRS, CDR2 YFSETQ. The CDR3 runs 15 residues. V lost 0 bases and J 5 bases, leaving 9 bases between the germline ends. Here the CDR3 reads CASSLGGPNNSPLHF. The CDR3 DNA, read in part, is TGCGCCAGCAGCTTGGGGGGGCCCAATAATTCACCC.

CDR3 bases read: TGTGCCAGCAGCTTATCTTACAGGGGCCAAGAGACC. It translates to CASSLSYRGQET. The entire CDR3 sequence reads CASSLSYRGQETQYF. The chain is built from TRBV7-2 and TRBJ2-5; 7 nucleotides agree with TRBD1. The read is 3 residues too short to cover the CDR3 end, so that end is filled in from the germline J gene. After removal of 2 bases from V and 1 base from J, the junction contained 4 bases not matched to a gene. Germline CDR1 is SGHTA and CDR2 is FQGNSA. The CDR3 contains 15 residues.

Points on this clone: A read error may account for a junction end that differs from germline. The read is 3 residues too short to cover the CDR3 end, so that end is filled in from the germline J gene. V is TRBV20-1 and J is TRBJ2-5, with D uncertain. CDR1 and CDR2 (germline): DFQATT, SNEGSKA (reference sequence). CDR3 length: 13 amino acids. The covered CDR3 bases are TGCAGTGCAAGAGGTGGCAGTCAAGAGACC. This translates into CSARGGSQET. Given in full, the CDR3 is CSARGGSQETQYF.